The present entry profiles one TCR beta chain with its context. Its antigen is unidentified. V was clipped by 5 bases and J by 7 bases; unmatched bases: 4. The CDR3 consists of 14 residues. Germline CDR1 SGHVS, CDR2 FNYEAQ. A second PCR of roughly 7 to 11 cycles used a sample-barcoded 5' primer and a J-beta primer mix. A single record per CDR3 protein comes from TCRdb applying MiXCR to the 5' RACE reads. The table shows almost 800,000 distinct CDR3 sequences, with roughly 60% occurring only once. The data stem from a study of blood T cells in healthy people across ages. General study results and limits: The authors considered diversity estimates from one million T cells to be underestimates.

The receptor comes from a man aged 30 to 45 in good health. The V call is TRBV7-6, the J call TRBJ2-3; TRBD2 aligns across 12 bases. The sequenced sample consisted of blood. CDR3 sequence (DNA): TGTGCCAGCAGCGGCCGGACTAGCGGGAATACGCAGTATTTT. Translated, it gives CASSGRTSGNTQYF.